Shown below are 9 T cell receptor beta chains from a single sample sequenced in a study of CD4 T cells in relation to SARS-CoV-2 and coronaviruses. Their target antigens are unknown. Repertoires were generated with immunoSEQ multiplex PCR, while TCRdb's copy carries only in-frame clones and drops some. The sample includes some 21,000 clones, around 72% of them seen just once. Unexposed donor CD4+ T cells date from about 2010-2018, before the COVID-19 pandemic. Isolation of CD4+ T cells took place after about 9 days in culture. The sample taken for sequencing was CD4+ T cells from PBMCs, cultured in vitro. These receptors originate from a human donor in good health.

This clone was counted once. The chain recombines TRBV19 with TRBJ2-7; 10 nucleotides align to TRBD1. There are 16 residues in the CDR3. CDR1 LNHDA and CDR2 SQIVND come from the germline V gene (reference sequence). V was clipped by 7 bases and J by 5 bases; unmatched bases: 14. The CDR3, as DNA: TGTGCCAGTACCCAGAAGACAGGGGGCTCTAAAGACGAGCAGTACTTC. Protein sequence: CASTQKTGGSKDEQYF.

The CDR3 DNA follows: TGTGCCAGCAGTTTCAGGGGGGGCACTGAAGCTTTCTTT. This translates into CASSFRGGTEAFF. The V and J genes are TRBV28 and TRBJ1-1, with TRBD1 identical over 7 bases. The CDR3 sequence is 13 residues long. J was trimmed by 4 bases and V by 3 bases; bases with no gene match: 2. Germline V gene lookup returns CDR1 MDHEN and CDR2 SYDVKM.

The V gene is TRBV13, the J gene TRBJ1-3, with D maybe TRBD1 (5 bases). The germline CDR1 and CDR2 sequences are PRHDT and FYEKMQ (reference sequence). The CDR3 loop spans 16 amino acids. V shed 6 bases and J shed 6 bases, with 21 bases lying between them. As DNA, the CDR3 is TGTGCCAGCAGTCGCCTAGGGGTGTCCTCCATAAACACCATATATTTT. Its translation is CASSRLGVSSINTIYF.

This clone occurred a few times. The chain employs TRBV11-2 and TRBJ1-1, with no clear D. Trimming left V 4 bases short and J 1 base short, with 7 bases between. The CDR3 is 13 residues long. Germline assignment: CDR1 SGHAT and CDR2 FQNNGV. CDR3 region: CASSSTENTEAFF. The CDR3 region has the DNA TGTGCCAGCAGCTCCACGGAGAACACTGAAGCTTTCTTT.

V is TRBV9 and J is TRBJ2-7; 11 nucleotides agree with TRBD1. J gave up 6 bases and V 3 bases, and 2 bases lay outside the gene matches. Germline-derived CDR1 and CDR2 are SGDLS and YYNGEE. The CDR3 contains 13 residues. CDR3 DNA: TGTGCCAGCAGCGCCGGGACAGGGGGCGAGCAGTACTTC. It specifies CASSAGTGGEQYF.

The chain couples TRBV30 to TRBJ1-5; 11 bases map to TRBD1. CDR1 is GTSNPN and CDR2 is SVGIG in the germline V gene (reference sequence). The CDR3 runs to 14 residues. J lost 5 bases, V lost 5 bases, and 5 bases had no gene match. The CDR3 DNA reads TGTGCCTGGGCCGGGACAGGGGGTTATCAGCCCCAGCATTTT. Translated, it gives CAWAGTGGYQPQHF.

The rearrangement joins TRBV5-1 to TRBJ1-2; 7 nucleotides match TRBD1. Germline V gene lookup returns CDR1 SGHRS and CDR2 YFSETQ. The CDR3 extends over 15 amino acids. Unmatched junction bases numbered 6, after V lost 3 bases and J lost 1 base. The CDR3 is CASSSTGQLNYGYTF. CDR3 bases: TGCGCCAGCAGCTCGACGGGACAGCTTAACTATGGCTACACCTTC.

The rearrangement links TRBV5-1 to TRBJ2-1, with D possibly matching TRBD2 (7 bases). CDR3 size: 13 residues. Looked up from germline, CDR1 is SGHRS and CDR2 is YFSETQ. The V gene lost 4 bases and the J gene lost 7 bases, with 12 bases spanning the gap. The CDR3 region is CASSAGAGNEQFF. The CDR3 bases are TGCGCCAGCAGCGCGGGGGCCGGGAATGAGCAGTTCTTC.

This chain joins TRBV6-4 and TRBJ2-2, with 8 bases identical to TRBD1. The CDR3 covers 14 residues. Germline CDR1 is MRHNA and CDR2 is SNTAGT. V dropped 4 bases and J dropped 3; count of bases not matched to a gene: 1. CDR3: CASSATGDTGELFF. CDR3 nucleotide sequence: TGTGCCAGCAGTGCGACAGGGGACACCGGGGAGCTGTTTTTT.